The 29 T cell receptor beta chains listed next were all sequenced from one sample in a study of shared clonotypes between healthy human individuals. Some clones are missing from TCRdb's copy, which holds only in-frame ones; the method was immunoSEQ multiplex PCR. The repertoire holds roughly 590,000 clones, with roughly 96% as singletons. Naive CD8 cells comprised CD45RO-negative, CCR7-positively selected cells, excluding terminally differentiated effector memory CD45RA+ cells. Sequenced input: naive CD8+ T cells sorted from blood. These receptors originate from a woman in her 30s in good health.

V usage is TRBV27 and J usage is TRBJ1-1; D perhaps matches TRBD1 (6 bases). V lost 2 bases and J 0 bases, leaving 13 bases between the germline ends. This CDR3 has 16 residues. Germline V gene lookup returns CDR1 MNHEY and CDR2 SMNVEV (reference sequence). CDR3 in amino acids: CASSLRGGDMNTEAFF. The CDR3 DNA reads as TGTGCCAGCAGTTTAAGGGGGGGAGACATGAACACTGAAGCTTTCTTT.

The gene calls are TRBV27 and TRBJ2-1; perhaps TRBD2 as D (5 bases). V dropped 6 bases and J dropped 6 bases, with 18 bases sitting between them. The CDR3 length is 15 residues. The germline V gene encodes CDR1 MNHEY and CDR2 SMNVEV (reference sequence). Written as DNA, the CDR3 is TGTGCCAGCAGCCAAGGACTGAGCACATTCAATGAGCAGTTCTTC. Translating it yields CASSQGLSTFNEQFF.

CDR3 sequence: CSVDLGQGSAEQYF. DNA for the CDR3: TGCAGCGTTGATCTGGGACAGGGGTCCGCCGAGCAGTACTTC. V is TRBV29-1 and J is TRBJ2-7, with 10 positions matching TRBD1. The CDR3 totals 14 residues. Trimming cost V 3 bases and J 6 bases; bases outside gene matches: 8. Germline V lookup: CDR1 SQVTM, CDR2 ANQGSEA.

CDR3 protein: CSVEDQQGVLQETQYF. CDR3 nucleotide sequence: TGCAGCGTTGAAGATCAACAGGGGGTCTTACAAGAGACCCAGTACTTC. The chain carries TRBV29-1 and TRBJ2-5; TRBD1 matches 8 bases. The CDR3 covers 16 residues. The junction had 8 bases not matched to a gene; V was cut back by 0 bases and J by 2 bases. Looked up from germline, CDR1 is SQVTM and CDR2 is ANQGSEA.

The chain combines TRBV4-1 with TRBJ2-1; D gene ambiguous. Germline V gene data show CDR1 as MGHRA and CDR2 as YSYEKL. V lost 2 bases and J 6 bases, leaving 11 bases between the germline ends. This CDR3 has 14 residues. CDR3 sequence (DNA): TGCGCCAGCAGCCAAAGCCCCCGGCCCAATGAGCAGTTCTTC. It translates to CASSQSPRPNEQFF.

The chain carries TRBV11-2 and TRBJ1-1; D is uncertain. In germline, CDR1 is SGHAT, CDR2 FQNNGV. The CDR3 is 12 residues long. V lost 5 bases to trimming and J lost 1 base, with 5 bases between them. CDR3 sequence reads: CASSPTNTEAFF. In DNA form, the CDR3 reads TGTGCCAGCAGCCCAACGAACACTGAAGCTTTCTTT.

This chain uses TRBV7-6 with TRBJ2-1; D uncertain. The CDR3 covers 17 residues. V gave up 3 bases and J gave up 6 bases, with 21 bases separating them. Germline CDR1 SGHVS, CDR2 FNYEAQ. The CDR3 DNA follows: TGTGCCAGCAGCTTGGACCCCCAAACGAGACCTCCCAATGAGCAGTTCTTC. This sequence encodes CASSLDPQTRPPNEQFF.

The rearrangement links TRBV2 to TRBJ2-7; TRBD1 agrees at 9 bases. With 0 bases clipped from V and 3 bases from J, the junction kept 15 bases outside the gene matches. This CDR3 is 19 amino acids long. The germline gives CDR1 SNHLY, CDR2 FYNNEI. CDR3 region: CASSEAGSGQGLKDYEQYF. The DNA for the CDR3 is TGTGCCAGCAGTGAAGCGGGGTCGGGACAGGGCTTAAAGGACTACGAGCAGTACTTC.

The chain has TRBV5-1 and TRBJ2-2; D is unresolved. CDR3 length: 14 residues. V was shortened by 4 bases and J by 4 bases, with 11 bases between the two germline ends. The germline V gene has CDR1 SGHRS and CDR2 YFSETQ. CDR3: CASSLRQSTGELFF. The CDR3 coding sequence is TGCGCCAGCAGCCTCAGACAATCCACCGGGGAGCTGTTTTTT.

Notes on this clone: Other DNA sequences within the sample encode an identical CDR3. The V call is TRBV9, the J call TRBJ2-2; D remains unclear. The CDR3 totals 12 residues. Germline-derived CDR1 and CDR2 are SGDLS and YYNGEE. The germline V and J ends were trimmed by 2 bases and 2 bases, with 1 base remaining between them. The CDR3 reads CASSVNTGELFF. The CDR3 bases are TGTGCCAGCAGCGTTAACACCGGGGAGCTGTTTTTT.

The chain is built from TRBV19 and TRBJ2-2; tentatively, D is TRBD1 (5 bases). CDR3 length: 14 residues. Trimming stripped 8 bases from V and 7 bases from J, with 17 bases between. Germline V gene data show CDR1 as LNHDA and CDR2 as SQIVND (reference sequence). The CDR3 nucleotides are TGTGCCAGTTGTGAGGAACTGGGGCACGGGGAGCTGTTTTTT. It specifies CASCEELGHGELFF. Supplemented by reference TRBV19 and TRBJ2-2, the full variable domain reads DGGITQSPKYLFRKEGQNVTLSCEQNLNHDAMYWYRQDPGQGLRLIYYSQIVNDFQKGDIAEGYSVSREKKESFPLTVTSAQKNPTAFYLCASCEELGHGELFFGEGSRLTVL.

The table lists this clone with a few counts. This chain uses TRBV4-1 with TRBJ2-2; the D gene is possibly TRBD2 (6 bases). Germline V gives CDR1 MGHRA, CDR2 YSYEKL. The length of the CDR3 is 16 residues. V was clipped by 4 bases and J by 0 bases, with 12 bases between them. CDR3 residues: CASSPLGLPNTGELFF. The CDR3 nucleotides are TGCGCCAGCAGCCCGTTAGGACTACCGAACACCGGGGAGCTGTTTTTT.

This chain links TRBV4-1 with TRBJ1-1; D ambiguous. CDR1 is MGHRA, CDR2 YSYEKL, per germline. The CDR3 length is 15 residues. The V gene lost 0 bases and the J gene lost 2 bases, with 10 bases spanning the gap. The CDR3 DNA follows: TGCGCCAGCAGCCAAGATAAGGCAGCTAACACTGAAGCTTTCTTT. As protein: CASSQDKAANTEAFF.

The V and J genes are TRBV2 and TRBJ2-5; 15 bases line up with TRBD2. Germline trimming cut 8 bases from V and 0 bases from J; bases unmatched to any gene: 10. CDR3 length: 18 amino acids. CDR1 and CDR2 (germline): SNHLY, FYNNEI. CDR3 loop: CASGGLAGGWANQETQYF. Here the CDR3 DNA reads TGTGCCAGCGGGGGACTAGCGGGAGGATGGGCCAACCAAGAGACCCAGTACTTC.

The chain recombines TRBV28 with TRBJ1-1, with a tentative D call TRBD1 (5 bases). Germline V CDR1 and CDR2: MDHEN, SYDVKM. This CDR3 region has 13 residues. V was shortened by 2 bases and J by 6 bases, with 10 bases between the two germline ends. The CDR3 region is CASSLTGGSEAFF. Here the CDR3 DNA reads TGTGCCAGCAGTTTAACAGGTGGATCTGAAGCTTTCTTT.

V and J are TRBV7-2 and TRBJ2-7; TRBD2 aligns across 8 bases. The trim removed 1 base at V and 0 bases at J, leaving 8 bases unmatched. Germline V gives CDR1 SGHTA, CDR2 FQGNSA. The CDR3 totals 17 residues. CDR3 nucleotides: TGTGCCAGCAGCTTAGTAGGAGCGGGGGCTAGCTCCTACGAGCAGTACTTC. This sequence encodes CASSLVGAGASSYEQYF.

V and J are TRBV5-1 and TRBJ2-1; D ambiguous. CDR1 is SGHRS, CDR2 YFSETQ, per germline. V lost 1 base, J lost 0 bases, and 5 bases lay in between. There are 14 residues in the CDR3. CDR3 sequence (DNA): TGCGCCAGCAGCTTGCAAAACTCCTACAATGAGCAGTTCTTC. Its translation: CASSLQNSYNEQFF. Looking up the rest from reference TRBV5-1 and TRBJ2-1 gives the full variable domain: KAGVTQTPRYLIKTRGQQVTLSCSPISGHRSVSWYQQTPGQGLQFLFEYFSETQRNKGNFPGRFSGRQFSNSRSEMNVSTLELGDSALYLCASSLQNSYNEQFFGPGTRLTVL.

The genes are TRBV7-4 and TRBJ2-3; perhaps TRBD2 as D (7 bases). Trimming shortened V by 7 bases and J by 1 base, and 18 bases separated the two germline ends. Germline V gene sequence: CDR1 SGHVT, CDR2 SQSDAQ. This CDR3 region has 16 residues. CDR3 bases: TGTGCCAGCAAGAAGCGGGACAAATTCTGCACAGATACGCAGTATTTT. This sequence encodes CASKKRDKFCTDTQYF. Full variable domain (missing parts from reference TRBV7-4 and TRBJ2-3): GAGVSQSPRYKVAKRGRDVALRCDSISGHVTLYWYRQTLGQGSEVLTYSQSDAQRDKSGRPSGRFSAERPERSVSTLKIQRTEQGDSAVYLCASKKRDKFCTDTQYFGPGTRLTVL.

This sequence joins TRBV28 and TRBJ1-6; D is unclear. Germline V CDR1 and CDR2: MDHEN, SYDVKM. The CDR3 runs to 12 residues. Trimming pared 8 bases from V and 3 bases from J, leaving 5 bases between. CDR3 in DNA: TGTGCCAGCGCGAACTATAATTCACCCCTCCACTTT. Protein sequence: CASANYNSPLHF.

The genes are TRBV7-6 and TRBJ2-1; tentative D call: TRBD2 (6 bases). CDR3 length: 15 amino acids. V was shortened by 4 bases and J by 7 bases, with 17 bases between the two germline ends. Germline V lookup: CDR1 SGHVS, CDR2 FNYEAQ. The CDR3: CASSSWDSDMNEQFF. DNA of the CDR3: TGTGCCAGCAGCTCCTGGGACTCAGATATGAATGAGCAGTTCTTC.

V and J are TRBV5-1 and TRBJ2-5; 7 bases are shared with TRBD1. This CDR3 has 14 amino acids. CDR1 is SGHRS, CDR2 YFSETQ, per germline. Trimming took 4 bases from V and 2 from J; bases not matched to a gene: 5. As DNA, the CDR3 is TGCGCCAGCAGCCGAGGGACAGATCAAGAGACCCAGTACTTC. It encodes CASSRGTDQETQYF. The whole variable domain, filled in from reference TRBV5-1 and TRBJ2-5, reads KAGVTQTPRYLIKTRGQQVTLSCSPISGHRSVSWYQQTPGQGLQFLFEYFSETQRNKGNFPGRFSGRQFSNSRSEMNVSTLELGDSALYLCASSRGTDQETQYFGPGTRLLVL.

CDR3 DNA: TGTGCCAGCAGTAGCGCCGGAAACATTCAGTACTTC. Amino acids: CASSSAGNIQYF. The chain employs TRBV27 and TRBJ2-4; no firm D call. The ends were cut back, 5 bases at V and 6 bases at J, with 8 bases in the middle. The CDR3 totals 12 residues. Germline assignment: CDR1 MNHEY and CDR2 SMNVEV (reference sequence).

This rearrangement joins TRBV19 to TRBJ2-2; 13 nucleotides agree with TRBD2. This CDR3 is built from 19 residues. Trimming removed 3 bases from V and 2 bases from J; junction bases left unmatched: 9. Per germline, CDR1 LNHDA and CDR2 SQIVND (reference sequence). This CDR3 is CASSISQGLAGLNTGELFF. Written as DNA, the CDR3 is TGTGCCAGTAGTATTAGTCAGGGACTAGCGGGGTTAAACACCGGGGAGCTGTTTTTT.

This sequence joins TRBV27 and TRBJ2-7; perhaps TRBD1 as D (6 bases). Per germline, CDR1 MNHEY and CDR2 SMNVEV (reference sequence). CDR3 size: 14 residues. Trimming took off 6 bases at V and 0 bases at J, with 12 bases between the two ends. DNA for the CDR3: TGTGCCAGCAGCCGGGGACAAAGCTCCTACGAGCAGTACTTC. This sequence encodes CASSRGQSSYEQYF.

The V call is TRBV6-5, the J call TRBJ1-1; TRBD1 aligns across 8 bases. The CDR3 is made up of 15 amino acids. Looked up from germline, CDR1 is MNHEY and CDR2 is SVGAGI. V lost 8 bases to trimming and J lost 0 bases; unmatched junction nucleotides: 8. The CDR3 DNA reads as TGTGCCAGCCGTCCCGGGACAGGTGTGAACACTGAAGCTTTCTTT. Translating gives CASRPGTGVNTEAFF.

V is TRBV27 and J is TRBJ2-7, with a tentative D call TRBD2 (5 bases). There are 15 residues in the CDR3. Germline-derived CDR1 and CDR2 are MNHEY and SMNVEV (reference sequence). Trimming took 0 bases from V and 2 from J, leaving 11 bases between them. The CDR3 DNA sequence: TGTGCCAGCAGTTTATCCGGAGGATTTGCCTACGAGCAGTACTTC. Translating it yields CASSLSGGFAYEQYF.

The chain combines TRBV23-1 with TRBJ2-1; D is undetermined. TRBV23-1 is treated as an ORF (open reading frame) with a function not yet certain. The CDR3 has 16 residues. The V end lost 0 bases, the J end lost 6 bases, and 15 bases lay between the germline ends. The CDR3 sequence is CASSQSVLLAPNEQFF. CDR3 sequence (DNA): TGCGCCAGCAGTCAATCGGTCCTCTTAGCCCCCAATGAGCAGTTCTTC.

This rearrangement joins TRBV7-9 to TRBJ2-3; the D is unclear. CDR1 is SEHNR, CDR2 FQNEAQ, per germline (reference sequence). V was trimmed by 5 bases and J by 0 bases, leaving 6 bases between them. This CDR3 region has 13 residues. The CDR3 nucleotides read TGTGCCAGCAGCATTACTAGCACAGATACGCAGTATTTT. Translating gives CASSITSTDTQYF.

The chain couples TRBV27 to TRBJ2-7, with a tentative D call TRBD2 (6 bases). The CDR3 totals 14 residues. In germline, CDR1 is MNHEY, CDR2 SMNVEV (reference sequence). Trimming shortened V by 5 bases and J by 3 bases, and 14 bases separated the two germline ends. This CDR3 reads CASSHGRTNYEQYF. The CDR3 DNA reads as TGTGCCAGCAGTCACGGGCGGACTAACTACGAGCAGTACTTC.